A single sample gave rise to the 30 T cell receptor beta chains below, sequenced in a study of CD8 T cells in ankylosing spondylitis. TCRdb processed the 5' RACE reads anew with MiXCR; each CDR3 protein has one entry. This table has around 150,000 distinct CDR3 sequences, around 18% appearing once. Source material: blood, either unsorted or a sorted T cell fraction (not recorded which). These receptors originate from a male donor with ankylosing spondylitis or in good health (not recorded which).

Many counts were recorded for this clonotype. This rearrangement joins TRBV18 to TRBJ1-2; D is uncertain. V was trimmed by 0 bases and J by 1 base, leaving 6 bases between them. The germline V gene has CDR1 KGHSH and CDR2 LQKENI. This CDR3 has 14 residues. In DNA form, the CDR3 reads TGTGCCAGCTCACCACCGAACCTTAACTATGGCTACACCTTC. Its translation: CASSPPNLNYGYTF.

This clonotype was observed many times. The chain recombines TRBV29-1 with TRBJ1-1, with D perhaps matching TRBD1 (6 bases). The CDR3 is 13 amino acids. Per the germline V gene, CDR1 is SQVTM and CDR2 is ANQGSEA. V lost 7 bases, J lost 4 bases, and 16 bases lay in between. The CDR3 reads CSGGGGPVTEAFF. CDR3 bases: TGCAGCGGTGGCGGGGGGCCGGTCACTGAAGCTTTCTTT.

The J gene is TRBJ1-1, the V gene TRBV12-3 or TRBV12-4, with D tentatively TRBD1 (6 bases). This CDR3 comprises 15 residues. Trimming took off 4 bases at V and 1 base at J, with 13 bases between the two ends. The DNA of the CDR3 is TGTGCCAGCAGTTCTAGGGGGACCGGGAACACTGAAGCTTTCTTT. Residues: CASSSRGTGNTEAFF.

This clonotype was detected a few times. The chain has TRBV5-1 and TRBJ2-3; TRBD2 matches 11 bases. The CDR3 contains 15 residues. Germline trimming cut 4 bases from V and 7 bases from J; bases unmatched to any gene: 8. Per the germline V gene, CDR1 is SGHRS and CDR2 is YFSETQ. CDR3 DNA sequence: TGCGCCAGCAGCCGAACTAGCGGGAGTTCGCATACGCAGTATTTT. Translation: CASSRTSGSSHTQYF.

This clonotype was observed many times. V is TRBV4-1 and J is TRBJ2-7; 14 nucleotides match TRBD2. This CDR3 region has 19 residues. The germline V gene encodes CDR1 MGHRA and CDR2 YSYEKL. J was trimmed by 0 bases and V by 3 bases; bases with no gene match: 10. In DNA, the CDR3 is TGCGCCAGCAGCCAGACTAGCGGGAGGGCTGATTCGGGCTCCTACGAGCAGTACTTC. Translation: CASSQTSGRADSGSYEQYF.

The CDR3 DNA reads TGTGCCAGCAGCTTAACTGGGGATAAGAACGAGCAGTACTTC. As protein: CASSLTGDKNEQYF. This chain uses TRBV7-2 with TRBJ2-7; D not certain. The CDR3 consists of 14 residues. Germline CDR1 and CDR2: SGHTA and FQGNSA. Trimming cost V 2 bases and J 5 bases, with 13 bases left between them.

This clonotype has more than one count but fewer than ten. The rearrangement links TRBV5-1 to TRBJ1-5, with unresolved D. This CDR3 comprises 15 residues. Germline CDR1 and CDR2: SGHRS and YFSETQ. V was pared by 3 bases and J by 0 bases, with 10 bases between. CDR3 amino acids: CASSSDGDSNQPQHF. The CDR3 coding sequence is TGCGCCAGCAGCTCGGACGGGGATAGCAATCAGCCCCAGCATTTT.

This clonotype was observed at least ten times. The chain has TRBV12-3 or TRBV12-4 and TRBJ2-2; D possibly corresponds to TRBD2 (6 bases). Between the trimmed V and J ends, which lost 3 bases and 1 base, there was a span of 9 bases. The length of the CDR3 is 15 residues. The chain's CDR3 is CASSFAGLNTGELFF. CDR3 sequence (DNA): TGTGCCAGCAGTTTCGCGGGGCTGAACACCGGGGAGCTGTTTTTT.

This clonotype was seen repeatedly, ten times or more. V is TRBV12-3 or TRBV12-4 and J is TRBJ2-5; 14 nucleotides line up with TRBD2. The trim removed 5 bases at V and 5 bases at J, leaving 4 bases unmatched. The length of the CDR3 is 15 residues. The CDR3 loop is CASSTGTSGSETQYF. For the CDR3, the DNA is TGTGCCAGCAGTACCGGGACTAGCGGGAGTGAGACCCAGTACTTC.

This clonotype was detected only a few times. J is TRBJ1-1 and V is TRBV27; D not resolved. CDR3 size: 15 residues. Germline V gene sequence: CDR1 MNHEY, CDR2 SMNVEV (reference sequence). The V gene lost 5 bases and the J gene lost 3 bases, with 16 bases spanning the gap. The CDR3 DNA sequence: TGTGCCAGCAGTCCTGACATCCCGGAGGACACTGAAGCTTTCTTT. Protein product: CASSPDIPEDTEAFF.

The table lists this clonotype with a few counts. V gene TRBV7-9 combines with J gene TRBJ2-1; 16 bases line up with TRBD2. The CDR3 has 16 amino acids. Germline V gene lookup returns CDR1 SEHNR and CDR2 FQNEAQ (reference sequence). V shed 4 bases and J 9 bases; nucleotides not matched to a gene: 6. This CDR3 reads CASSSPGLAGGVEQFF. CDR3 DNA: TGTGCCAGCAGCTCCCCGGGACTAGCGGGAGGGGTTGAGCAGTTCTTC.

The chain employs TRBV5-1 and TRBJ1-6; perhaps TRBD1 as D (5 bases). The CDR3 totals 16 residues. The germline CDR1 and CDR2 sequences are SGHRS and YFSETQ. Trimming took 6 bases from V and 10 from J, leaving 23 bases between them. The chain's CDR3 is CASTATPDTAGSPLHF. In DNA form, the CDR3 reads TGCGCCAGCACCGCAACCCCGGACACGGCCGGATCACCCCTCCACTTT.

This clonotype was observed many times. The chain employs TRBV19 and TRBJ2-1, with D unclear. CDR3 size: 15 residues. V lost 5 bases and J 0 bases, leaving 11 bases between the germline ends. Per germline, CDR1 LNHDA and CDR2 SQIVND (reference sequence). CDR3 loop: CASSAARNSYNEQFF. The CDR3 DNA sequence: TGTGCCAGTAGTGCGGCGCGGAACTCCTACAATGAGCAGTTCTTC.

V is TRBV12-3 or TRBV12-4 and J is TRBJ2-2, with D hard to call. The V end lost 10 bases, the J end lost 4 bases, and 4 bases lay between the germline ends. The CDR3 runs 10 residues. CDR3: CAILTGELFF. CDR3 coding DNA: TGTGCCATTCTCACCGGGGAGCTGTTTTTT.

This clonotype has a count of ten or more. V and J are TRBV10-2 and TRBJ2-1, with 14 bases lining up with TRBD2. There are 15 residues in the CDR3. The V gene end was trimmed by 10 bases and the J gene end by 9 bases; junction bases not matched to a gene: 11. In germline, CDR1 is WSHSY, CDR2 SAAADI. CDR3 amino acids: CATTPGTSGRIEQFF. The CDR3 coding sequence is TGCGCCACCACCCCCGGGACTAGCGGGAGAATTGAGCAGTTCTTC.

This clonotype was detected many times. The chain recombines TRBV20-1 with TRBJ2-7; 7 bases are shared with TRBD2. This CDR3 is 15 amino acids long. Germline assignment: CDR1 DFQATT and CDR2 SNEGSKA (reference sequence). V lost 4 bases to trimming and J lost 2 bases; unmatched junction nucleotides: 11. The CDR3 DNA reads as TGCAGTGCTAAAGACCTGGGAGGGGACCCCTACGAGCAGTACTTC. Translating gives CSAKDLGGDPYEQYF.

This clonotype appeared many times. The chain couples TRBV5-1 to TRBJ2-2; tentatively, D is TRBD1 (5 bases). The germline V and J ends were trimmed by 4 bases and 4 bases, with 14 bases remaining between them. Germline CDR1 is SGHRS and CDR2 is YFSETQ. The CDR3 loop spans 15 amino acids. CDR3 DNA sequence: TGCGCCAGCAGCCTAACCTCGACAGCCACCGGGGAGCTGTTTTTT. Its translation is CASSLTSTATGELFF.

The chain links TRBV29-1 to TRBJ2-1; D not resolved. The CDR3 totals 11 residues. Germline V gives CDR1 SQVTM, CDR2 ANQGSEA. V was clipped by 2 bases and J by 10 bases, with 9 bases between them. The CDR3, as DNA: TGCAGCGTTGAAATCTATGGGGAGCAGTTCTTC. This translates into CSVEIYGEQFF.

This clonotype has a count of ten or more. This sequence joins TRBV28 and TRBJ2-5; D ambiguous. The germline CDR1 and CDR2 sequences are MDHEN and SYDVKM. V lost 5 bases and J lost 2, with 12 bases in between. This CDR3 comprises 14 residues. Here the CDR3 DNA reads TGTGCCAGCAGTCCCCAGACCCAGCAAGAGACCCAGTACTTC. It specifies CASSPQTQQETQYF.

V usage is TRBV5-1 and J usage is TRBJ2-1, with 10 bases aligning to TRBD2. V lost 3 bases and J lost 0; bases outside the gene matches: 3. CDR1 is SGHRS and CDR2 is YFSETQ in the germline V gene. The length of the CDR3 is 16 residues. CDR3 region: CASSSASGSSYNEQFF. CDR3 in DNA: TGCGCCAGCAGCTCGGCTAGCGGGAGCTCCTACAATGAGCAGTTCTTC.

For this clonotype: This may be a read error, as it is one base from a much larger clone. This CDR3 fails to terminate in the conserved phenylalanine or tryptophan, so it likely reflects a read error. The chain is built from TRBV3-1 and TRBJ2-2; a possible D gene is TRBD1 (6 bases). The V and J ends lost 2 bases and 3 bases respectively, with 19 bases between them. The germline V gene has CDR1 LGHDT and CDR2 YNNKEL (reference sequence). The CDR3 covers 18 residues. Written as DNA, the CDR3 is TGTGCCAGCAGCCAAAGCCCCCAGGGGTTGGGGCACACCGGGGAGCTGTTTCTT. This translates into CASSQSPQGLGHTGELFL.

The gene calls are TRBV28 and TRBJ2-1, with 10 nucleotides matching TRBD2. Germline V gene data show CDR1 as MDHEN and CDR2 as SYDVKM. The CDR3 loop spans 14 amino acids. J was trimmed by 9 bases and V by 8 bases; bases with no gene match: 10. DNA for the CDR3: TGTGCCAGCTCCGGACTAGCGGTCTTGGGTGAGCAGTTCTTC. Its translation is CASSGLAVLGEQFF.

This chain joins TRBV4-1 and TRBJ2-1; D remains unclear. The V and J ends lost 0 bases and 9 bases respectively, with 12 bases between them. Germline CDR1 is MGHRA and CDR2 is YSYEKL. The CDR3 is made up of 14 amino acids. The CDR3: CASSQDSLPGEQFF. CDR3 nucleotides: TGCGCCAGCAGCCAAGATTCACTCCCTGGTGAGCAGTTCTTC.

This clonotype was detected many times. DNA of the CDR3: TGCGCCAGCAGCCAGTCGGGACTAGTCGGGGTTGCTTACAATGAGCAGTTCTTC. It specifies CASSQSGLVGVAYNEQFF. V and J are TRBV4-1 and TRBJ2-1; TRBD2 matches 8 bases. CDR3 length equals 18 residues. Trimming removed 3 bases from V and 4 bases from J; junction bases left unmatched: 14. The germline V gene encodes CDR1 MGHRA and CDR2 YSYEKL.

The chain combines TRBV7-4 with TRBJ2-7, with 7 bases that match TRBD1. CDR3 length: 15 residues. The V gene end was trimmed by 0 bases and the J gene end by 2 bases; junction bases not matched to a gene: 4. The V gene's germline CDR1 is SGHVT and CDR2 SQSDAQ. In nucleotides, the CDR3 is TGTGCCAGCAGCTTAGCACACAGGGGCCCCTACGAGCAGTACTTC. It specifies CASSLAHRGPYEQYF.

The chain employs TRBV7-6 and TRBJ2-1; unclear D gene. The CDR3 is made up of 12 amino acids. The V end was cut by 6 bases, the J end by 6 bases, with 9 bases between. CDR1 and CDR2 from the germline V gene are SGHVS and FNYEAQ. The CDR3 protein is CASSPDGNEQFF. DNA for the CDR3: TGTGCCAGCAGTCCCGACGGCAATGAGCAGTTCTTC.

This clonotype was observed a handful of times. Given a much more abundant clone one base away, this may be a read error. The chain has TRBV19 and TRBJ1-1; D ambiguous. Germline lookup yields CDR1 LNHDA and CDR2 SQIVND (reference sequence). The V and J ends lost 8 bases and 1 base respectively, with 5 bases between them. This CDR3 has 11 residues. DNA of the CDR3: TGTGCCAGTCACAAGAACACTGAAGCTTTCTTT. Protein: CASHKNTEAFF. Supplemented by reference TRBV19 and TRBJ1-1, the full variable domain reads DGGITQSPKYLFRKEGQNVTLSCEQNLNHDAMYWYRQDPGQGLRLIYYSQIVNDFQKGDIAEGYSVSREKKESFPLTVTSAQKNPTAFYLCASHKNTEAFFGQGTRLTVV.

In the case of this clonotype: Just one base apart from a much larger clone, this may be a read error. The genes are TRBV20-1 and TRBJ2-5; D possibly corresponds to TRBD2 (5 bases). Germline V CDR1 and CDR2: DFQATT, SNEGSKA (reference sequence). This CDR3 is built from 13 residues. CDR3 protein: CSTSLGLEETQYF. The DNA of the CDR3 is TGCAGTACTAGTCTCGGGCTTGAAGAGACCCAGTACTTC.

Only a few counts were recorded for this clonotype. The chain couples TRBV6-5 to TRBJ2-7; possible D gene TRBD2, 7 bases. Looked up from germline, CDR1 is MNHEY and CDR2 is SVGAGI. This CDR3 is 14 amino acids long. Trimming took 2 bases from V and 7 from J, leaving 15 bases between them. CDR3 residues: CASSYVRGAREQYF. The DNA of the CDR3 is TGTGCCAGCAGTTACGTTCGGGGGGCGAGGGAGCAGTACTTC.

This rearrangement joins TRBV24-1 to TRBJ2-1; 10 nucleotides align to TRBD1. After removal of 3 bases from V and 8 bases from J, the junction contained 0 bases not matched to a gene. This CDR3 contains 13 residues. CDR1 and CDR2 (germline): KGHDR, SFDVKD. CDR3 loop: CATSDGQGDEQFF. CDR3 DNA: TGTGCCACCAGTGATGGACAGGGGGATGAGCAGTTCTTC.